This paragraph reports one T cell receptor beta chain. Its antigen is not known. The ends lost 5 bases at V and 4 bases at J; junction bases unmatched: 5. Germline V gene lookup returns CDR1 LNHDA and CDR2 SQIVND (reference sequence). This CDR3 has 14 residues. This sample is part of a study of T cells in Graves' hyperthyroidism and ophthalmopathy. Overall study findings and caveats: Blood also carried most thyroid clonotypes expanded above 0.001.

With a duration under 2 months, the hyperthyroidism was newly diagnosed in patients aged 18 to 65. It was 8 to 10 ml of fresh peripheral blood that supplied the PBMCs. TCR beta CDR3 regions were amplified from RNA transcripts. The TCR CDR3 first-round RT-PCR relied on the HTBI primer set. From the multiplex PCR reads, TCRdb called clonotypes with MiXCR, one entry per CDR3 protein. The table lists approximately 410,000 distinct CDR3 sequences, roughly an eighth of them singletons. The chain has TRBV19 and TRBJ1-1, with 9 bases identical to TRBD1. The sequence was collected from a woman younger than 35 with Graves' hyperthyroidism. Sequenced: blood. CDR3 protein: CASSGQGFRTEAFF. Written as DNA, the CDR3 is TGTGCCAGTAGTGGACAGGGGTTTCGCACTGAAGCTTTCTTT.